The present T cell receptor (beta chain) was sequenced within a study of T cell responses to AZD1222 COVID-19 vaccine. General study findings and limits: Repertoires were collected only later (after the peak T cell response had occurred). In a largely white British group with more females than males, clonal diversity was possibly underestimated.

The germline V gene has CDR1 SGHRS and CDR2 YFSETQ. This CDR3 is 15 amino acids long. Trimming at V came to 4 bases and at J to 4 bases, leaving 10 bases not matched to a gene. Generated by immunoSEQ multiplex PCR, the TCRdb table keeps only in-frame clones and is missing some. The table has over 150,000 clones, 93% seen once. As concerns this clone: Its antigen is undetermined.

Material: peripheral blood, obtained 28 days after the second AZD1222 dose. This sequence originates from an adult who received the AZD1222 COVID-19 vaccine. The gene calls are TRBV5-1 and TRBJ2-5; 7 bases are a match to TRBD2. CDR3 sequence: CASSPFSGGIETQYF. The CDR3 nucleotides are TGCGCCAGCAGCCCATTCTCCGGGGGGATAGAGACCCAGTACTTC.